This T cell receptor beta chain appears in the sequencing data of a study of control samples from healthy donors and cancer patients. V shed 4 bases, J shed 10 bases, and the junction held 12 bases outside the gene matches. Germline CDR1 and CDR2: SNHLY and FYNNEI. CDR3 length equals 14 residues. The count of this clone is one. The assay was immunoSEQ multiplex PCR, and TCRdb's table has in-frame clones only and misses some. The sample carries roughly 150,000 clones, approximately 90% recorded once. The specimen was blood. The gene calls are TRBV2 and TRBJ1-1; 7 positions agree with TRBD1. The clonotype was recovered from a woman aged 25 to 39 in good health. CDR3 region: CASSGRATGSGAFF. The CDR3, as DNA: TGTGCCAGCAGTGGGAGAGCGACAGGGTCCGGAGCTTTCTTT.